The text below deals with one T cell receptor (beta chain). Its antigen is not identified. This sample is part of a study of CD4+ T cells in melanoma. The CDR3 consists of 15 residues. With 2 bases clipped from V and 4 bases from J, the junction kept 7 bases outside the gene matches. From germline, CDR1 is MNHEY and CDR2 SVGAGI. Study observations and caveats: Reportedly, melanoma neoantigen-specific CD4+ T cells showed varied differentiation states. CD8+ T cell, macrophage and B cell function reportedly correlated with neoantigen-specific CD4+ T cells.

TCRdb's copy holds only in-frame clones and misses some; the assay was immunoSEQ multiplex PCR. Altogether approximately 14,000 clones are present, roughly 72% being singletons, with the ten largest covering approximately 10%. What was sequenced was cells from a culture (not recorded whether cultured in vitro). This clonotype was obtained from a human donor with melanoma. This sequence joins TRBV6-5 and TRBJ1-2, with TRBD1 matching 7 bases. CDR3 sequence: CASSYGPSGGYGYTF. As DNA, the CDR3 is TGTGCCAGCAGTTACGGCCCATCAGGGGGCTATGGCTACACCTTC.